These T cell receptor beta chains were read from a single sample in a study of neurological immune-mediated disorders. TCRdb ran MiXCR on the 5' RACE reads and lists one entry per CDR3 protein. The table records about 49,000 distinct CDR3 sequences, about 9% of them present only once. The sequenced sample was PBMCs. The receptors were gathered from a woman aged 40 to 50 in good health. Each CDR3 is given with its conserved first and last residue. The D gene is left open where the match is weak. For some rows the clone size is stated as once, few or many, or as a class when expanded; others skip it.

D gene	V gene	J gene	clone size	CDR3 DNA	CDR3 protein
NA	TRBV6-2/TRBV6-3	TRBJ1-1	many	TGTGCCAGCAGTAGGCAGGGAACGAACACTGAAGCTTTCTTT	CASSRQGTNTEAFF
NA	TRBV11-1	TRBJ2-7	many	TGTGCCAGCAGCTTATTGGGATCCCGTTCCTACGAGCAGTACTTC	CASSLLGSRSYEQYF
NA	TRBV9	TRBJ2-2	many	TGTGCCAGCAGCGGGAGTTTCACCGGGGAGCTGTTTTTT	CASSGSFTGELFF
NA	TRBV12-3/TRBV12-4	TRBJ1-2	NA	TGTGCCAGCAGACTAGCGGGCAGCTATGGCTACACCTTC	CASRLAGSYGYTF
NA	TRBV4-3	TRBJ1-2	many	TGCGCCAGCAGCCAGTCCGGTCTGGGGGGGGCGCGGATCTATGGCTACACCTTC	CASSQSGLGGARIYGYTF
NA	TRBV10-3	TRBJ1-2	few	TGTGCCATCAGGGGCGTCGGACAGACTAACTATGGCTACACCTTC	CAIRGVGQTNYGYTF
TRBD2	TRBV20-1	TRBJ2-3	many	TGCAGTGCTTTGCCGGGGAGGGGTACAGATACGCAGTATTTT	CSALPGRGTDTQYF
NA	TRBV7-7	TRBJ2-1	many	TGTGCCAGCAGCACAGGGGAGGGTGAGCAGTTCTTC	CASSTGEGEQFF
NA	TRBV6-2/TRBV6-3	TRBJ2-7	many	TGTGCCAGCAGTAGGAGGGCCGGAGGCTACGAGCAGTACTTC	CASSRRAGGYEQYF
TRBD1	TRBV15	TRBJ1-1	NA	TGTGCCATCAGCACCGGACAGGGGATAGGTGAAGATTTCTTT	CAISTGQGIGEDFF
TRBD2	TRBV7-2	TRBJ2-7	many	TGTGCCAGCAGCTTTTCGGGGGGGGGCCCCCACGAGCAGTACTTC	CASSFSGGGPHEQYF
NA	TRBV5-1	TRBJ1-1	many	TGCGCCAGCAGCCCCTATTCCGGGACACTAAACACTGAAGCTTTCTTT	CASSPYSGTLNTEAFF
NA	TRBV25-1	TRBJ2-3	NA	TGTGCCAGCATGTGGCAGGGGTTATATACGCATTATTTC	CASMWQGLYTHYF
NA	TRBV5-1	TRBJ2-2	many	TGCGCCAGCAGCTTGTCTCTAACGGACACCGGGGAGCTGTTTTTT	CASSLSLTDTGELFF
TRBD2	TRBV20-1	TRBJ2-1	many	TGCAGTGCTAGAGTTCCTAGCGGGTCCTCCTACAATGAGCAGTTCTTC	CSARVPSGSSYNEQFF
TRBD1	TRBV14	TRBJ1-6	many	TGTGCCAGCAGCCAGGGACAGGGTGGGAATTCACCCCTCCACTTT	CASSQGQGGNSPLHF
NA	TRBV27	TRBJ1-6	many	TGTGCCAGCGGCTTCCGTAATGGTCCAGATTCACCCCTCCACTTT	CASGFRNGPDSPLHF
TRBD1	TRBV15	TRBJ1-5	many	TGTGCCACCAGTCCGAGGGACAGGGCGAATCAGCCCCAGCATTTT	CATSPRDRANQPQHF
NA	TRBV11-1	TRBJ2-1	many	TGTGCCAGCAGCTTAGGGTTAAACACCGGGACCTACAATGAGCAGTTCTTC	CASSLGLNTGTYNEQFF
NA	TRBV20-1	TRBJ1-2	many	TGCAGTGCTAGAGACAGAGAAGAGGCTAACTATGGCTACACCTTC	CSARDREEANYGYTF
TRBD2	TRBV20-1	TRBJ2-7	few	TGCAGTGCTAGAGTACTAGCGGGCGCCTACGAGCAGTACTTC	CSARVLAGAYEQYF
NA	TRBV4-1	TRBJ2-7	many	TGCGCCAGCAGCCAAGAAGCGGTCCCTCGACCGTACGAGCAGTACTTC	CASSQEAVPRPYEQYF
TRBD2	TRBV14	TRBJ2-1	many	TGTGCCAGCAGCCGTACCGGGACTACACTATACAATGAGCAGTTCTTC	CASSRTGTTLYNEQFF
TRBD2	TRBV5-1	TRBJ2-5	many	TGCGCCAGCAGCCTTTCCACTAGCGGAGAAGAGACCCAGTACTTC	CASSLSTSGEETQYF
TRBD2	TRBV20-1	TRBJ2-5	many	TGCAGTGCTAGAGATTTGGGGAGGGAGGCAGAGACCCAGTACTTC	CSARDLGREAETQYF
NA	TRBV10-3	TRBJ2-3	many	TGTGCCATCACCGCTTCAGAGGGCACAGATACGCAGTATTTT	CAITASEGTDTQYF
NA	TRBV19	TRBJ2-6	many	TGTGCCAGTAGTACAGACGGCCCCGGGGCCAACGTCCTGACTTTC	CASSTDGPGANVLTF
NA	TRBV5-1	TRBJ2-7	many	TGCGCCAGCAGCTTGCGGGGACACGAGCAGTACTTC	CASSLRGHEQYF
NA	TRBV2	TRBJ2-7	NA	TGTGCCAGCAGGTCACTTCCCGAGTATGAGCAGTACTTC	CASRSLPEYEQYF
NA	TRBV3-1	TRBJ2-7	many	TGTGCCAGCAGCCCGGGGCCGGGAACTTCCTACGAGCAGTACTTC	CASSPGPGTSYEQYF
NA	TRBV6-5	TRBJ1-1	many	TGTGCCAGCAGGGGATACAGGGTAGGAAACACTGAAGCTTTCTTT	CASRGYRVGNTEAFF
NA	TRBV20-1	TRBJ1-2	many	TGCAGTGCTAGAGATCGGTACAAAGAGCCTTATGGCTACACCTTC	CSARDRYKEPYGYTF
NA	TRBV10-3	TRBJ1-2	many	TGTGCCATCAGTGAGTCTAAGGACTATGGCTACACCTTC	CAISESKDYGYTF
TRBD1	TRBV9	TRBJ1-2	many	TGTGCCAGCAGCCGGACCGGGACAGTCGACTATGGCTACACCTTC	CASSRTGTVDYGYTF
NA	TRBV6-2/TRBV6-3	TRBJ1-2	NA	TGTGCCAGCAGCCACGGGACATGGGGCGGATACACCTTC	CASSHGTWGGYTF
TRBD1	TRBV5-1	TRBJ1-2	many	TGCGCCAGCAGGCAAAGGGACAGGGCCAACTATGGCTACACCTTC	CASRQRDRANYGYTF
NA	TRBV4-1	TRBJ1-1	many	TGCGCCAGCAGCCAAGTGGGGCAGTCGAACACTGAAGCTTTCTTT	CASSQVGQSNTEAFF
NA	TRBV5-5	TRBJ1-4	many	TGTGCCAGCAGCTTGGTGGTACGGGGTGCGGAAAAACTGTTTTTT	CASSLVVRGAEKLFF
TRBD2	TRBV6-6	TRBJ2-7	many	TGTGCCAGCAGCCCAATCCCCGCCTTGGGGGGGTATAGCTCCTACGAGCAGTACTTC	CASSPIPALGGYSSYEQYF
NA	TRBV12-3/TRBV12-4	TRBJ1-2	many	TGTGCCAGCAGTCGCGACAGGAACTATGGCTACACCTTC	CASSRDRNYGYTF
NA	TRBV4-3	TRBJ1-1	many	TGCGCCAGCAGCCAAGATCGCCTGAACACTGAAGCTTTCTTT	CASSQDRLNTEAFF
NA	TRBV12-3/TRBV12-4	TRBJ2-7	many	TGTGCCAGCAGTTTTCGCCACGAGCAGTACTTC	CASSFRHEQYF
NA	TRBV6-6	TRBJ1-6	many	TGTGCCAGCAGTTACCTTGGACCGGTATATAATTCACCCCTCCACTTT	CASSYLGPVYNSPLHF
NA	TRBV10-3	TRBJ2-1	many	TGTGCCATCAGTGAGTCGGCCGGTCCAGGCAATGAGCAGTTCTTC	CAISESAGPGNEQFF
NA	TRBV7-2	TRBJ2-5	many	TGTGCCAGCAGCTTACTTGGAGGGGCCGTAGAGACCCAGTACTTC	CASSLLGGAVETQYF
TRBD2	TRBV20-1	TRBJ2-1	many	TGCAGCCCTAGTTTGCCCCGGACTAGCGTATGGGGCAATGAGCAGTTCTTC	CSPSLPRTSVWGNEQFF
NA	TRBV7-6	TRBJ2-1	many	TGTGCCAGCAGCCCGTTCGGGGAAACCTACAATGAGCAGTTCTTC	CASSPFGETYNEQFF
NA	TRBV27	TRBJ1-6	many	TGTGCCAGCAGTTTAGGGGGGAATTCACCCCTCCACTTT	CASSLGGNSPLHF
NA	TRBV6-5	TRBJ2-1	many	TGTGCCAGCAGTTACCGTCAGTACAATGAGCAGTTCTTC	CASSYRQYNEQFF
NA	TRBV7-9	TRBJ1-2	many	TGTGCCAGCAGCTTAGCTCAGGGGCGGAACTATGGCTACACCTTC	CASSLAQGRNYGYTF
NA	TRBV15	TRBJ2-7	many	TGTGCCACCAGCAGAGATTACATGAGCCCCCACGAGCAGTACTTC	CATSRDYMSPHEQYF
NA	TRBV18	TRBJ1-4	many	TGTGCCAGCTCACAACAGGGTTCAAGCGAAAAACTGTTTTTT	CASSQQGSSEKLFF
NA	TRBV5-1	TRBJ2-1	many	TGCGCCAGCAGATTGAACCGCTCCTACAATGAGCAGTTCTTC	CASRLNRSYNEQFF
TRBD1	TRBV13	TRBJ1-2	many	TGTGCCAGCAGCCGGGGGACAGGAGTCTATGGCTACACCTTC	CASSRGTGVYGYTF
TRBD2	TRBV4-2	TRBJ2-1	many	TGTGCCAGCAGCCAGGACCCGACTACTAGCGACAATGAGCAGTTCTTC	CASSQDPTTSDNEQFF
NA	TRBV20-1	TRBJ1-4	many	TGCAGTGCTAGAGTCCGGAATGAAAAACTGTTTTTT	CSARVRNEKLFF
NA	TRBV30	TRBJ2-5	few	TGTGCCTGGAGTGTACGGGAGACCCAGTACTTC	CAWSVRETQYF